This T cell receptor (beta chain) was sequenced in a study of OX40 agonist ivuxolimab in advanced cancers. General study findings and limits: The study did not work out the antigen specificity of the expanded peripheral T cells.

The table came from immunoSEQ multiplex PCR; TCRdb's copy has only in-frame clones and leaves some out. Found here are roughly 22,000 clones, roughly nine tenths of them singletons; the top ten hold around 29%. Remarks on this clone: Antigen: not known.

CDR1 and CDR2 (germline): SGHNT, YENEEA. The CDR3 extends over 16 amino acids. V lost 2 bases and J lost 0; bases outside the gene matches: 1. V is TRBV11-3 and J is TRBJ2-7; 13 bases map to TRBD2. Sample: CD4+ or CD8+ T cells sorted from blood, taken in a trial of the OX40 agonist ivuxolimab. This TCR was sampled from an adult with an advanced solid tumor such as melanoma, head and neck, liver or kidney cancer. CDR3 in amino acids: CASSLWTSGSSYEQYF. CDR3 nucleotide sequence: TGTGCCAGCAGCTTATGGACTAGCGGGAGCTCCTACGAGCAGTACTTC.